This TCR beta chain emerged from a study of early T cells in non-severe SARS-CoV-2 infection. Individual cDNA molecules each received unique molecular identifiers attached to them. TCRdb recomputed calls from the 5' RACE reads with MiXCR, one row per CDR3 protein. Counted here are more than 20,000 distinct CDR3 sequences, 5.3% occurring once; the ten biggest clones make up around a tenth. The germline V gene has CDR1 SQVTM and CDR2 ANQGSEA. The CDR3 covers 15 residues. Trimming removed 5 bases from V and 2 bases from J; junction bases left unmatched: 6. This clonotype occurred many times. V usage is TRBV29-1 and J usage is TRBJ2-1, with 10 positions matching TRBD2. The clonotype originates from an adult who was a healthcare worker with PCR-confirmed SARS-CoV-2 infection or an uninfected control (not recorded which). The sequenced material came from whole blood. CDR3 coding DNA: TGCAGCGTTAGGACTAGCGGAACCGCCTACAATGAGCAGTTCTTC. Translating gives CSVRTSGTAYNEQFF.